These 15 T cell receptor beta chains were sequenced from one sample in a study of blood T cell repertoires in COVID-19. Clones were read by immunoSEQ multiplex PCR, and TCRdb kept only the in-frame ones, dropping some. The table records over 65,000 clones, just under 80% of them present only once. Input material: peripheral blood. The receptors stem from a man in his fifties or sixties with COVID-19, enrolled during active disease.

The chain combines TRBV7-9 with TRBJ1-4; perhaps TRBD1 as D (6 bases). Germline CDR1 reads SEHNR; CDR2 reads FQNEAQ (reference sequence). Between the trimmed V and J ends, which lost 5 bases and 0 bases, there was a span of 10 bases. The CDR3 covers 15 residues. CDR3 sequence (DNA): TGTGCCAGCAGCCCCGGACAGACAACTAATGAAAAACTGTTTTTT. Its protein product is CASSPGQTTNEKLFF.

This clone was recorded once. The CDR3 DNA follows: TGTGCCAGCAGCTTTCTAGCGGGAGGGCCGGCAGATACGCAGTATTTT. Translation: CASSFLAGGPADTQYF. The V gene is TRBV5-4, the J gene TRBJ2-3; TRBD2 agrees at 12 bases. J lost 4 bases, V lost 2 bases, and 5 bases had no gene match. Germline values: CDR1 SGHNT, CDR2 YYREEE (reference sequence). This CDR3 region has 16 residues.

The chain joins TRBV27 to TRBJ1-3; D might be TRBD1 (5 bases). The CDR3 sequence is 15 residues long. Germline-derived CDR1 and CDR2 are MNHEY and SMNVEV (reference sequence). Trimming cost V 6 bases and J 2 bases, with 14 bases left between them. The CDR3 region has the DNA TGTGCCAGCAGAGGCTCGGGGGACCCTGGAAACACCATATATTTT. This translates into CASRGSGDPGNTIYF.

This chain joins TRBV18 and TRBJ2-7; maybe TRBD1 (6 bases). From germline, CDR1 is KGHSH and CDR2 LQKENI. V lost 10 bases and J lost 3, with 16 bases in between. The CDR3 totals 13 residues. CDR3 DNA: TGTGCCACCTCGGCGCAGGGGTACTACGAGCAGTACTTC. Residues: CATSAQGYYEQYF.

This clone was detected only once. The V and J genes are TRBV6-2 or TRBV6-3 and TRBJ2-5; 9 nucleotides agree with TRBD1. V shed 5 bases, J shed 1 base, and the junction held 2 bases outside the gene matches. The CDR3 consists of 14 residues. The germline CDR1 and CDR2 sequences are MNHEY and SVGEGT. The CDR3 DNA is TGTGCCAGCAGTCCACAGGGGGCCCAAGAGACCCAGTACTTC. This sequence encodes CASSPQGAQETQYF.

The chain combines TRBV5-1 with TRBJ2-2, with TRBD1 identical over 9 bases. Germline V gene data show CDR1 as SGHRS and CDR2 as YFSETQ. Germline trimming cut 1 base from V and 5 bases from J; bases unmatched to any gene: 9. The CDR3 is made up of 17 amino acids. The CDR3 DNA sequence: TGCGCCAGCAGCTTGCAGGTACAGGGGGCGAGAACCGGGGAGCTGTTTTTT. This encodes CASSLQVQGARTGELFF.

The J gene is TRBJ1-4, the V gene TRBV5-4, with 10 bases matching TRBD1. This CDR3 spans 15 amino acids. Germline V CDR1 and CDR2: SGHNT, YYREEE (reference sequence). Trimming took 2 bases from V and 8 from J; bases not matched to a gene: 6. CDR3 sequence reads: CASSFWTGGSEKLFF. CDR3 in DNA: TGTGCCAGCAGCTTCTGGACAGGGGGAAGCGAAAAACTGTTTTTT.

The rearrangement links TRBV7-2 to TRBJ2-2, with 9 bases lining up with TRBD2. V trimming: 2 bases; J trimming: 4 bases; junction bases outside the gene matches: 2. Germline V lookup: CDR1 SGHTA, CDR2 FQGNSA. The CDR3 totals 15 residues. CDR3 DNA sequence: TGTGCCAGCAGCTTACAGCGGGGGGCCACCGGGGAGCTGTTTTTT. Amino acid sequence: CASSLQRGATGELFF.

The rearrangement joins TRBV7-2 to TRBJ1-2, with D perhaps TRBD1 (5 bases). V was cut by 1 base and J by 0 bases, with 12 bases left in between. The CDR3 covers 16 residues. Germline CDR1 and CDR2: SGHTA and FQGNSA. The CDR3 protein is CASSLGGTKANYGYTF. DNA of the CDR3: TGTGCCAGCAGCTTAGGTGGGACTAAGGCTAACTATGGCTACACCTTC.

This chain uses TRBV9 with TRBJ2-1; the D gene is possibly TRBD2 (6 bases). The V end was cut by 4 bases, the J end by 11 bases, with 16 bases between. The germline V gene encodes CDR1 SGDLS and CDR2 YYNGEE. The CDR3 is made up of 13 amino acids. CDR3 in DNA: TGTGCCAGCAGCCCCGGGACTGAAGAGAAGCAGTTCTTC. Protein product: CASSPGTEEKQFF.

V and J are TRBV4-1 and TRBJ2-1; D not resolved. This CDR3 spans 14 amino acids. The V end was cut by 1 base, the J end by 7 bases, with 11 bases between. Germline V gene data show CDR1 as MGHRA and CDR2 as YSYEKL. The CDR3 sequence: CASSQVPNGNEQFF. CDR3 DNA sequence: TGCGCCAGCAGCCAAGTCCCTAACGGGAATGAGCAGTTCTTC.

The V gene is TRBV6-6, the J gene TRBJ1-1; 9 positions match TRBD1. V was pared by 5 bases and J by 4 bases, with 8 bases of the junction left unmatched. This CDR3 is built from 15 residues. The germline V gene encodes CDR1 MNHNY and CDR2 SVGAGI (reference sequence). Here the CDR3 reads CASSQGQGLGTEAFF. Here the CDR3 DNA reads TGTGCCAGCAGTCAAGGACAGGGGTTGGGCACTGAAGCTTTCTTT.

The CDR3 spells CASSLGQGATYGYTF. The CDR3 DNA reads as TGTGCCAGCAGCTTGGGACAGGGGGCTACCTATGGCTACACCTTC. The chain uses TRBV7-2 and TRBJ1-2, with 12 bases lining up with TRBD1. V dropped 3 bases and J dropped 4; count of bases not matched to a gene: 3. The CDR3 contains 15 residues. Germline V gene data show CDR1 as SGHTA and CDR2 as FQGNSA.

This sequence joins TRBV11-3 and TRBJ1-1, with 7 bases identical to TRBD1. The CDR3 runs 13 residues. Looked up from germline, CDR1 is SGHNT and CDR2 is YENEEA. With V trimmed by 5 bases and J by 8 bases, 8 bases remained unmatched. CDR3 loop: CASSPRTGGEAFF. The CDR3 DNA sequence: TGTGCCAGCAGCCCACGGACAGGAGGGGAAGCTTTCTTT.

V and J are TRBV18 and TRBJ1-1; D perhaps matches TRBD1 (6 bases). V was pared by 3 bases and J by 3 bases, with 11 bases between. CDR1 is KGHSH and CDR2 is LQKENI in the germline V gene. This CDR3 region has 14 residues. CDR3 protein: CASSPLPGDTEAFF. In DNA form, the CDR3 reads TGTGCCAGCTCACCCCTCCCAGGGGACACTGAAGCTTTCTTT. Based on the CDR3 plus reference TRBV18 and TRBJ1-1, the full variable domain is NAGVMQNPRHLVRRRGQEARLRCSPMKGHSHVYWYRQLPEEGLKFMVYLQKENIIDESGMPKERFSAEFPKEGPSILRIQQVVRGDSAAYFCASSPLPGDTEAFFGQGTRLTVV.